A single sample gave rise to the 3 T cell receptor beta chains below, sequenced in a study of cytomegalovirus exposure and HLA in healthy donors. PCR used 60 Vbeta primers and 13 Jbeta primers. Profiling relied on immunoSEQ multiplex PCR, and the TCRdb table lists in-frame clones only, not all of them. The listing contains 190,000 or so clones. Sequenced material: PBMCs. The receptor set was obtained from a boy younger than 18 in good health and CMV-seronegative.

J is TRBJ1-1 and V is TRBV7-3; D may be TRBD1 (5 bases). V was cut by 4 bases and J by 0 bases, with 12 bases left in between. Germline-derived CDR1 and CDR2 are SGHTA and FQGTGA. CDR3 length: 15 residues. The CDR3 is CASSSGTGLNTEAFF. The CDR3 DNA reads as TGTGCCAGCAGCTCCGGGACTGGTTTGAACACTGAAGCTTTCTTT.

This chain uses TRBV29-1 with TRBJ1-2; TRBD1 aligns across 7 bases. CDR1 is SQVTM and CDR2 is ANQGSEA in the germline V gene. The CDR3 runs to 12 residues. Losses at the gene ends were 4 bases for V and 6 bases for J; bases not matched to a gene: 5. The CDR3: CSVARGVDGYTF. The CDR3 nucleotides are TGCAGCGTTGCCAGGGGGGTCGATGGCTACACCTTC.

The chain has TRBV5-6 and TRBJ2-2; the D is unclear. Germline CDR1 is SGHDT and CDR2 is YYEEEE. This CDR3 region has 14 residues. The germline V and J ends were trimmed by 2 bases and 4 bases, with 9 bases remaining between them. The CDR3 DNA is TGTGCCAGCAGCTTCGAGATAAGCACCGGGGAGCTGTTTTTT. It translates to CASSFEISTGELFF.